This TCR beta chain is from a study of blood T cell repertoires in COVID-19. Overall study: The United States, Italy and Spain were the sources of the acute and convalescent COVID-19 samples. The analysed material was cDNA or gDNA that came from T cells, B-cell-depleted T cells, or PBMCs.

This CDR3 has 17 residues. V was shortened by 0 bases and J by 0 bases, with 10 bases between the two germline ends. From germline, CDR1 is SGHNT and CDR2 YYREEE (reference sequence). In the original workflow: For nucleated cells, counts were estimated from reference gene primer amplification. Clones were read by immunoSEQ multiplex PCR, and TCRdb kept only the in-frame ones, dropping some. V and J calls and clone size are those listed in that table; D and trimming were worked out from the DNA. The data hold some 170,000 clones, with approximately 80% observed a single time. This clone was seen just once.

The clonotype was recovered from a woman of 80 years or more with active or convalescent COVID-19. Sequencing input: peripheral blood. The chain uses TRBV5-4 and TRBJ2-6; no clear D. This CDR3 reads CASSLDAIFSGANVLTF. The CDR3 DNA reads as TGTGCCAGCAGCTTGGATGCTATTTTCTCTGGGGCCAACGTCCTGACTTTC.